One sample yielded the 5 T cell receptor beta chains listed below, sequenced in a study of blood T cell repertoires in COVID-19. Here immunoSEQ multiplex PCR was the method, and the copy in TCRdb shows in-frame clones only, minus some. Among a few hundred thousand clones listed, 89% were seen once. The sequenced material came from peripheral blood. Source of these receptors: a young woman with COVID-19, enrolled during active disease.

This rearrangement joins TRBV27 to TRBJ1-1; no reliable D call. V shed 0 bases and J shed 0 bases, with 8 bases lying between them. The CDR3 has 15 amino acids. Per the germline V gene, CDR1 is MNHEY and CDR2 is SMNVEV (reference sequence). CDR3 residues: CASSLSGGMNTEAFF. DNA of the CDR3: TGTGCCAGCAGTTTATCAGGCGGAATGAACACTGAAGCTTTCTTT.

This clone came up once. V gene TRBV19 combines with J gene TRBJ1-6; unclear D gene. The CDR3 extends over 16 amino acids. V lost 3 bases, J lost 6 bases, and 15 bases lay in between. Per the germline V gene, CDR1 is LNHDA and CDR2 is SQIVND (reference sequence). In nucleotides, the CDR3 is TGTGCCAGTAGTATTAGTCCGCGGGGTACTAATTCACCCCTCCACTTT. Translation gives CASSISPRGTNSPLHF. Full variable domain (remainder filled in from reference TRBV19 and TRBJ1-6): DGGITQSPKYLFRKEGQNVTLSCEQNLNHDAMYWYRQDPGQGLRLIYYSQIVNDFQKGDIAEGYSVSREKKESFPLTVTSAQKNPTAFYLCASSISPRGTNSPLHFGNGTRLTVT.

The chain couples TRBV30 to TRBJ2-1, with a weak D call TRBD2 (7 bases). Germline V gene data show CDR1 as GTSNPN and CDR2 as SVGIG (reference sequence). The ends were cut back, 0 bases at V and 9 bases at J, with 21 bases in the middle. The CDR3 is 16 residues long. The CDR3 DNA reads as TGTGCCTGGAGTGTAAAGGGGGGGGAGGACCGGAGTGAGCAGTTCTTC. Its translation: CAWSVKGGEDRSEQFF. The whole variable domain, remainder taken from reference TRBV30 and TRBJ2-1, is SQTIHQWPATLVQPVGSPLSLECTVEGTSNPNLYWYRQAAGRGLQLLFYSVGIGQISSEVPQNLSASRPQDRQFILSSKKLLLSDSGFYLCAWSVKGGEDRSEQFFGPGTRLTVL.

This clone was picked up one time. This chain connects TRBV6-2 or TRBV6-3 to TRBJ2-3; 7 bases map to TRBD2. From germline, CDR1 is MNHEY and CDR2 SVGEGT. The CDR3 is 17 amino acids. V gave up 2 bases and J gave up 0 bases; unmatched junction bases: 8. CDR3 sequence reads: CASSYGRELGSTDTQYF. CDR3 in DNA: TGTGCCAGCAGTTACGGGCGGGAGCTGGGTAGCACAGATACGCAGTATTTT.

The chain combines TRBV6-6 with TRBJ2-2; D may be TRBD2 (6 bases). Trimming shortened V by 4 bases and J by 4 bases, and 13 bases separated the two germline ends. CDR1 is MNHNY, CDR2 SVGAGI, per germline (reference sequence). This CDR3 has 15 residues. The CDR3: CASSSSGTGTGELFF. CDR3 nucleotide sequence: TGTGCCAGCAGTTCCTCAGGGACTGGCACCGGGGAGCTGTTTTTT.